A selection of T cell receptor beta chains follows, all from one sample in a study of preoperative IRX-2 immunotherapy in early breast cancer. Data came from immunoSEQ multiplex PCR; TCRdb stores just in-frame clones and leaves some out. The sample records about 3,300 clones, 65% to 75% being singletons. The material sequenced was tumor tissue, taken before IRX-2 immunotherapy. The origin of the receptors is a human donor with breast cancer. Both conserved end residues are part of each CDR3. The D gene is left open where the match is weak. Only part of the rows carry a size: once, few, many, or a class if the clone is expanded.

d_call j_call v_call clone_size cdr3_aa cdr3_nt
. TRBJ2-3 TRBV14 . CASGPGGALTDTQYF TGTGCCAGCGGGCCTGGGGGGGCCCTAACAGATACGCAGTATTTT
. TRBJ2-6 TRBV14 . CASSQVRRRSGPVPGANVLTF TGTGCCAGCAGCCAAGTCCGACGACGGTCCGGGCCGGTACCTGGGGCCAACGTCCTGACTTTC
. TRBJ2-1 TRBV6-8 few CASSYLADYNEQFF TGTGCCAGCAGTTACCTCGCAGATTACAATGAGCAGTTCTTC
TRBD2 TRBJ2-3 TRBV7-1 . CASSLGGSLPDTQYF TGTGCCAGCAGCTTGGGCGGGAGTCTTCCAGATACGCAGTATTTT
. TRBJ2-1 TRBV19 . CASSSKTGGGIYNEQFF TGTGCCAGTAGTTCAAAGACAGGAGGAGGTATCTACAATGAGCAGTTCTTC
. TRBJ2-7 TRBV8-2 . CASSLSEREGLPPYEQYF TGTGCCAGCAGTTTATCAGAGCGGGAGGGCCTTCCCCCCTACGAGCAGTACTTC
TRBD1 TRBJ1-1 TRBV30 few CAWNLGQVLTEAFF TGTGCCTGGAACCTCGGACAGGTACTCACTGAAGCTTTCTTT
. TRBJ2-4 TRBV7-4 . CASSALAKNIQYF TGTGCCAGCAGTGCTCTAGCCAAAAACATTCAGTACTTC
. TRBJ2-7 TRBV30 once CAWSLNSYEQYF TGTGCCTGGAGTTTAAACTCCTACGAGCAGTACTTC
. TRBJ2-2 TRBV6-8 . CASSYSSPIGELFF TGTGCCAGCAGTTACTCGAGCCCTATCGGGGAGCTGTTTTTT
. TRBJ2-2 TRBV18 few CASSPWYREENTGELFF TGTGCCAGCTCACCATGGTACAGGGAAGAAAACACCGGGGAGCTGTTTTTT
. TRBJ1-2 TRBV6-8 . CASSHDRRTSYTF TGTGCCAGCAGCCACGACAGGAGGACCAGCTACACCTTC
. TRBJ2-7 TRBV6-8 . CASAVPLPGVPYEQYF TGTGCCAGTGCTGTTCCCCTCCCAGGGGTCCCCTACGAGCAGTACTTC
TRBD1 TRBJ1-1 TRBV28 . CASKSLGGGETEAFF TGTGCCAGCAAATCCTTAGGAGGGGGCGAAACTGAAGCTTTCTTT
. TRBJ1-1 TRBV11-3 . CASRLGWGLNTEAFF TGTGCCAGCAGACTAGGGTGGGGGCTTAACACTGAAGCTTTCTTT
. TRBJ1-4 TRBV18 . CASSPLGQLLGKLFF TGTGCCAGCTCACCATTGGGGCAGCTACTAGGAAAACTGTTTTTT
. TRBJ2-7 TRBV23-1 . CASSFLQGHEQYF TGCGCCAGCAGCTTCCTCCAGGGACACGAGCAGTACTTC
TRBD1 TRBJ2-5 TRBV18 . CASSATGGTETQYF TGTGCCAGCTCGGCGACAGGGGGTACGGAGACCCAGTACTTC
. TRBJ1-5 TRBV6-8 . CATKTGNQPQHF TGTGCCACCAAGACAGGCAATCAGCCCCAGCATTTT
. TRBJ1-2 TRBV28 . CASSLSPGTSMLYGYTF TGTGCCAGCAGTTTATCTCCCGGGACCTCTATGCTCTATGGCTACACCTTC
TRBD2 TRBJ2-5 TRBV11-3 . CASSFPKGGLAGLETQYF TGTGCCAGCAGCTTTCCTAAAGGGGGACTAGCGGGGTTGGAGACCCAGTACTTC
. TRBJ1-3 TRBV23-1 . CASSLRRGNTIYF TGCGCCAGCAGCTTAAGAAGGGGAAACACCATATATTTT
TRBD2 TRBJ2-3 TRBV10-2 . CASSERRGGLDTQYF TGCGCCAGCAGTGAAAGGCGGGGGGGCCTGGATACGCAGTATTTT
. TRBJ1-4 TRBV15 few CATSRAGPFNEKLFF TGTGCCACCAGCAGAGCAGGGCCTTTTAATGAAAAACTGTTTTTT
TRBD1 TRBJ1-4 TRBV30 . CAWSVGTANEKLFF TGTGCCTGGAGTGTGGGGACAGCTAATGAAAAACTGTTTTTT
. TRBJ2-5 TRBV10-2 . CASSPRGAGVEETQYF TGCGCCAGCAGTCCTCGGGGGGCGGGAGTCGAAGAGACCCAGTACTTC
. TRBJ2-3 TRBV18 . CASSPPSNRKGTDTQYF TGTGCCAGCTCACCCCCTTCGAATCGTAAGGGTACAGATACGCAGTATTTT
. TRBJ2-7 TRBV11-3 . CASTQGRGAYEQYF TGTGCCAGCACCCAAGGTAGGGGGGCCTACGAGCAGTACTTC
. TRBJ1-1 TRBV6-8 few CASRTFQGANTEAFF TGTGCCAGCAGAACTTTCCAGGGCGCTAACACTGAAGCTTTCTTT
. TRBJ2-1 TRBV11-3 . CASSLNPGRREQFF TGTGCCAGCAGCCTAAATCCCGGGAGACGGGAGCAGTTCTTC
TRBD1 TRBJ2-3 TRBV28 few CASSRGRITDTQYF TGTGCCAGCAGTAGGGGGCGCATCACAGATACGCAGTATTTT
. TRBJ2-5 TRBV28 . CASSLVGVGETQYF TGTGCCAGCAGTTTGGTCGGGGTGGGAGAGACCCAGTACTTC
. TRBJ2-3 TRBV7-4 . CASSPDALADTQYF TGTGCCAGCAGCCCCGACGCTTTAGCAGATACGCAGTATTTT
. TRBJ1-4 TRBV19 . CASSLQGSEKLFF TGTGCCAGTAGTCTGCAGGGAAGTGAAAAACTGTTTTTT
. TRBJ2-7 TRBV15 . CASSLGGLPQSPYEQYF TGTGCCAGCAGCTTAGGTGGGCTACCCCAGTCCCCCTACGAGCAGTACTTC
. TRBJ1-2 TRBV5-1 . CASRKTGTNYGYTF TGCGCCAGCAGGAAGACGGGGACTAACTATGGCTACACCTTC
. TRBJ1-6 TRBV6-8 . CASRDSGISPLHF TGTGCCAGCAGGGACTCGGGGATCTCACCCCTCCACTTT
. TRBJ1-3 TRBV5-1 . CASSPGDAGNTIYF TGCGCCAGCAGCCCGGGGGACGCTGGAAACACCATATATTTT
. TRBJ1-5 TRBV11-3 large CASSTSPIDQPQHF TGTGCCAGCAGCACTAGTCCGATCGATCAGCCCCAGCATTTT
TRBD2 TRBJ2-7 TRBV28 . CASSLRRLAGTFYSLFYEQYF TGTGCCAGCAGTTTACGGCGACTAGCGGGAACCTTTTATTCCCTTTTCTACGAGCAGTACTTC